The 5 T cell receptor beta chains below all came from one sample that was sequenced in a study of T-cell reconstitution after alpha-beta-depleted transplantation in children. Unique molecular identifiers were used to barcode this TCRbeta library. TCRdb processed the PCR reads anew with MiXCR; each CDR3 protein has one entry. The top ten clones hold under 45% of a sample with almost 600,000 distinct CDR3 sequences, around 27% of them seen once. Sequenced here: PBMCs, sampled before TCRalphabeta/CD19-depleted stem cell transplant. These receptors were collected from a boy younger than two with Wiskott-Aldrich syndrome, due to receive a stem cell transplant.

The chain uses TRBV29-1 and TRBJ2-5; D is perhaps TRBD2 (5 bases). Per germline, CDR1 SQVTM and CDR2 ANQGSEA. This CDR3 region has 12 residues. Trimming removed 0 bases at V and 7 bases at J, with 9 bases between. DNA of the CDR3: TGCAGCGTTGAAGAGGCCAGCGGGACCCAGTACTTC. Encoded protein: CSVEEASGTQYF.

The V call is TRBV7-9, the J call TRBJ1-4; D possibly corresponds to TRBD1 (6 bases). The CDR3 totals 14 residues. V was shortened by 5 bases and J by 6 bases, with 13 bases between the two germline ends. Germline V CDR1 and CDR2: SEHNR, FQNEAQ (reference sequence). CDR3: CASSPRGLDEKLFF. CDR3 in DNA: TGTGCCAGCAGCCCACGGGGGCTCGATGAAAAACTGTTTTTT.

This clonotype showed up just a few times. The chain recombines TRBV5-1 with TRBJ2-6, with D unresolved. V gave up 0 bases and J gave up 0 bases, with 10 bases separating them. The CDR3 covers 17 residues. Germline CDR1 SGHRS, CDR2 YFSETQ. DNA of the CDR3: TGCGCCAGCAGCTTGGATAGGCGGAACTCTGGGGCCAACGTCCTGACTTTC. Translated, it gives CASSLDRRNSGANVLTF.

The chain uses TRBV2 and TRBJ2-3; a weak D match, TRBD1 (5 bases). The germline V and J ends were trimmed by 8 bases and 6 bases, with 18 bases remaining between them. This CDR3 is built from 14 residues. CDR1 and CDR2 (germline): SNHLY, FYNNEI. CDR3 in DNA: TGTGCCAGCGACGGGCCAGGGTGGATCGATACGCAGTATTTT. It is translated as CASDGPGWIDTQYF.

The chain is built from TRBV27 and TRBJ2-7; the D gene is possibly TRBD2 (6 bases). The CDR3 has 15 amino acids. V lost 0 bases, J lost 6 bases, and 15 bases lay in between. Germline V gives CDR1 MNHEY, CDR2 SMNVEV (reference sequence). Here the CDR3 DNA reads TGTGCCAGCAGTTTATCGTTGGTCGCGGGGTTCGAGCAGTACTTC. Amino acids: CASSLSLVAGFEQYF.